Listed below are T cell receptor beta chains from one sample, sequenced in a study of Ad26.COV2.S vaccination and SARS-CoV-2 variants. Sequencing was performed with immunoSEQ multiplex PCR; in TCRdb, only in-frame clones are kept and a portion is missing. The sample records 300,000 to 400,000 clones, around 89% being singletons. Here the sequenced sample was peripheral blood, taken in a trial of Ad26.COV2.S vaccine versus placebo. Receptor source: a person between 18 and 65 years old who received the Ad26.COV2.S COVID-19 vaccine or a placebo. Each CDR3 is given with its conserved first and last residue. The D gene is left open where the match is weak. Clone sizes are given selectively: once, few, many, or a class where the clone is expanded.

v_call	j_call	d_call	clone_size	cdr3_nt	cdr3_aa
TRBV5-1	TRBJ2-7	TRBD1	NA	TGCGCCAGCAGCTCACAGGGGGGCTACGAGCAGTACTTC	CASSSQGGYEQYF
TRBV6-5	TRBJ1-1	TRBD1	NA	TGTGCCAGCAGACACAGGGGATACACTGAAGCTTTCTTT	CASRHRGYTEAFF
TRBV4-1	TRBJ2-3	NA	NA	TGCGCCAGCAGCCAAGACCCCGGGGGTGGTACGCAGTATTTT	CASSQDPGGGTQYF
TRBV5-1	TRBJ1-4	NA	NA	TGCGCCAGCAGCCCGCAGGGTGAGAATGAAAAACTGTTTTTT	CASSPQGENEKLFF
TRBV30	TRBJ2-7	NA	once	TGTGCCTGGAGTGTACAAGAAGGGGTTGAGCAGTACTTC	CAWSVQEGVEQYF
TRBV9	TRBJ2-2	TRBD2	few	TGTGCCAGCACGACTAGCGGGATATACGGGGAGCTGTTTTTT	CASTTSGIYGELFF
TRBV28	TRBJ2-5	TRBD1	few	TGTGCCAGCAGTTCCTCCGGACAGGAAGAGACCCAGTACTTC	CASSSSGQEETQYF
TRBV13	TRBJ2-2	TRBD1	NA	TGTGCCAGCAGCCTCGACAGGGCGTACACCGGGGAGCTGTTTTTT	CASSLDRAYTGELFF
TRBV3-1/TRBV3-2	TRBJ2-2	TRBD1	NA	TGTGCCAGCAGCCAAGGGGTGGACAGGGTGCTGTTTTTT	CASSQGVDRVLFF
TRBV5-1	TRBJ1-4	TRBD1	NA	TGCGCCAGCAGCTTGCGCGGGACAGCGAGTAATGAAAAACTGTTTTTT	CASSLRGTASNEKLFF
TRBV9	TRBJ2-7	NA	NA	TGTGCCAGCAGCGCCGAGCGGGTAACATACGAGCAGTACTTC	CASSAERVTYEQYF
TRBV11-2	TRBJ2-5	TRBD1	NA	TGTGCCAGCAGCATAGGGACAGACCAAGAGACCCAGTACTTC	CASSIGTDQETQYF
TRBV27	TRBJ1-5	NA	NA	TGTGCCAGCAGTTTAGTCCCGGAGGGACAGCCCCAGCATTTT	CASSLVPEGQPQHF
TRBV2	TRBJ2-5	NA	NA	TGTGCCAGCACCTCAGGCCCAGGTATGACGACCCAGTACTTC	CASTSGPGMTTQYF
TRBV6-5	TRBJ2-7	NA	once	TGTGCCAGCTTGACTCCCTACGAGCAGTACTTC	CASLTPYEQYF
TRBV9	TRBJ1-1	NA	NA	TGTGCCAGCACCATGGCCCGGGGGACTGAAGCTTTCTTT	CASTMARGTEAFF
TRBV15	TRBJ2-2	TRBD1	NA	TGTGCCACCAGCAGAGATACAGGGGCCACCGGGGAGCTGTTTTTT	CATSRDTGATGELFF
TRBV19	TRBJ2-2	NA	NA	TGTGCCAGTAGTTTTGGGGTAGCTTGGACCGGGGAGCTGTTTTTT	CASSFGVAWTGELFF
TRBV30	TRBJ2-2	TRBD2	NA	TGTGCCTCGGGGCAGGGCGGGGGCACCGGGGAGCTGTTTTTT	CASGQGGGTGELFF
TRBV7-9	TRBJ1-5	NA	many	TGTGCCAGCAGCCCGGCCGGGAACATAAATCAGCCCCAGCATTTT	CASSPAGNINQPQHF
TRBV5-6	TRBJ2-1	NA	NA	TGTGCCAGCAGTTTTACGGGACAATCCTTAGACCATGAGCAGTTCTTC	CASSFTGQSLDHEQFF
TRBV11-2	TRBJ1-5	NA	NA	TGTGCCAGCAGCTCCCAGGTGGCAGGTGCCAATCAGCCCCAGCATTTT	CASSSQVAGANQPQHF
TRBV30	TRBJ1-2	TRBD1	NA	TGTGCCTGGAAACAGGGGAGCTATGGCTACACCTTC	CAWKQGSYGYTF
TRBV30	TRBJ1-1	NA	NA	TGTGCCTGGAGCCCCCGGGGGTGGGCTGAAGCTTTCTTT	CAWSPRGWAEAFF
TRBV21-1	TRBJ1-2	NA	NA	TGTGCCAGCAGCAAAGGGAGAGGAAAACGGGCCTTTTTTGGCTACACCTTC	CASSKGRGKRAFFGYTF
TRBV7-3	TRBJ2-1	TRBD2	few	TGTGCCAGCAGCATAGCGGGAGGTTCCTACAATGAGCAGTTCTTC	CASSIAGGSYNEQFF
TRBV11-2	TRBJ1-4	NA	NA	TGTGCCAGCAGCCATGTTCGAAGGCGGGATGAAAAACTGTTTTTT	CASSHVRRRDEKLFF
TRBV14	TRBJ1-2	NA	NA	TGTGCCAGCAGCCGCGGACCCACCGGAGGCTATGGCTACACCTTC	CASSRGPTGGYGYTF
TRBV7-9	TRBJ1-1	NA	NA	TGTGCCAGCGCCATCGCAAAGAACACTGAAGCTTTCTTT	CASAIAKNTEAFF
TRBV6-5	TRBJ1-2	TRBD1	NA	TGTGCCAGCAGTTACTCGACAGGGGTCGATGGCTACACCTTC	CASSYSTGVDGYTF
TRBV7-2	TRBJ1-2	NA	NA	TGTGCCAGCAGCTTATCTAACAGTTATGGCTACACCTTC	CASSLSNSYGYTF
TRBV7-9	TRBJ2-7	TRBD1	NA	TGTGCCAGCAGCTCGCGGACAGGAACCTACGAGCAGTACTTC	CASSSRTGTYEQYF
TRBV5-6	TRBJ1-2	NA	NA	TGTGCCAGCAGCTTGAGTGGTCAGAACTATGGCTACACCTTC	CASSLSGQNYGYTF
TRBV5-6	TRBJ2-7	TRBD1	NA	TGTGCCAGCAGCCCCGGACAGGGCTCCTACGAGCAGTACTTC	CASSPGQGSYEQYF
TRBV6-2/TRBV6-3	TRBJ2-1	TRBD2	NA	TGTGCCAGCAGTTACCCGGGACTAGCGGGGGGGCCTTCTGGTTACAATGAGCAGTTCTTC	CASSYPGLAGGPSGYNEQFF
TRBV6-2/TRBV6-3	TRBJ2-5	NA	NA	TGTGCCAGCAGTGTCCATGAGACCCAGTACTTC	CASSVHETQYF
TRBV5-1	TRBJ2-5	TRBD2	NA	TGCGCCAGCGCCCAAGCCCTGACTAGCGGGAGCCACGGGGGGGAGACCCAGTACTTC	CASAQALTSGSHGGETQYF
TRBV6-6	TRBJ1-1	NA	NA	TGTGCCAGCAGTTACTCAATACAGGGCGTTGAAGCTTTCTTT	CASSYSIQGVEAFF
TRBV7-8	TRBJ2-5	TRBD2	NA	TGTGCCAGCAGCTTAGGCGTGTTATTGACTAGCGGGGAAGAGACCCAGTACTTC	CASSLGVLLTSGEETQYF
TRBV30	TRBJ2-7	NA	few	TGTGCCTGGAGGGCGGGACGGCGAAACTACGAGCAGTACTTC	CAWRAGRRNYEQYF
TRBV16	TRBJ2-1	TRBD2	NA	TGTGCCAGCAGCCAGATAGCGGGAGCTGAGCAGTTCTTC	CASSQIAGAEQFF
TRBV7-2	TRBJ2-1	NA	NA	TGTGCCAGCAGCCGGAATGGGCAGGGGCTGTACAATGAGCAGTTCTTC	CASSRNGQGLYNEQFF
TRBV12-3/TRBV12-4	TRBJ2-1	NA	NA	TGTGCCAGCAGTTTTGGGACCCCGGGTGAGCAGTTCTTC	CASSFGTPGEQFF
TRBV4-3	TRBJ1-5	NA	NA	TGCGCCAGCAGCCAAGAACACGGCGGAGGGGCCCAGCATTTT	CASSQEHGGGAQHF
TRBV3-1/TRBV3-2	TRBJ2-3	NA	NA	TGTGCCAGCAGCCAGAGCCGGTATACGCAGTATTTT	CASSQSRYTQYF
TRBV20-1	TRBJ2-1	NA	many	TGCAGTGCTAGGACTAGGGATCAGCAGTTCTTC	CSARTRDQQFF
TRBV11-2	TRBJ1-3	TRBD1	NA	TGTGCCAGCAGCTTAGGACAGGGTTCTGGAAACACCATATATTTT	CASSLGQGSGNTIYF
TRBV30	TRBJ1-3	NA	NA	TGTGCCTGGAGTGTAACAGCTGGAAACACCATATATTTT	CAWSVTAGNTIYF
TRBV6-6	TRBJ2-7	TRBD1	NA	TGTGCCAGCAGACCGACGAGAGGGGGCGGCAGGTACGAGCAGTACTTC	CASRPTRGGGRYEQYF
TRBV5-5	TRBJ2-7	NA	NA	TGTGCCAGCAACCCGTGGGAGGCCTACGAGCAGTACTTC	CASNPWEAYEQYF